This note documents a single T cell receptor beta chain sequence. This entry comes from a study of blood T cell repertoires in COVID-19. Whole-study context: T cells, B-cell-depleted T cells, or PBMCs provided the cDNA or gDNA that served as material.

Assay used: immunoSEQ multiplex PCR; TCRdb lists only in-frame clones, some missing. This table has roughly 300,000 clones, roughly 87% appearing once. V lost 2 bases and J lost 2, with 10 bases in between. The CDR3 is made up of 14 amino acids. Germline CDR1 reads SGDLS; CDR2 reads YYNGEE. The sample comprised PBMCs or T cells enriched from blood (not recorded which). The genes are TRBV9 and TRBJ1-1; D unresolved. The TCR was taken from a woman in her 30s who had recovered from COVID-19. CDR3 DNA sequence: TGTGCCAGCAGCGTGTCAGGTACCAACACTGAAGCTTTCTTT. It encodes CASSVSGTNTEAFF. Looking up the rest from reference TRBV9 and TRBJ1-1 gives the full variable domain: DSGVTQTPKHLITATGQRVTLRCSPRSGDLSVYWYQQSLDQGLQFLIQYYNGEERAKGNILERFSAQQFPDLHSELNLSSLELGDSALYFCASSVSGTNTEAFFGQGTRLTVV.